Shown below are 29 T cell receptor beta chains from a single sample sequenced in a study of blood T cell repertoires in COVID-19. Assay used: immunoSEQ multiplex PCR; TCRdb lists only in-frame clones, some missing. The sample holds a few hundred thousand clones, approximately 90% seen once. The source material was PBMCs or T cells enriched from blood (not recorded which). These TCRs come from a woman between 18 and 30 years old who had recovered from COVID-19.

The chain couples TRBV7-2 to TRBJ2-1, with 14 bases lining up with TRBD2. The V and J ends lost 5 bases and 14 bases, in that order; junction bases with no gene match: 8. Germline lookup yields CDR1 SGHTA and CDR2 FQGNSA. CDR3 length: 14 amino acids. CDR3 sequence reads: CASSMGLAGAGKFF. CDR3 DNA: TGTGCCAGCAGCATGGGACTAGCGGGGGCCGGTAAGTTCTTC.

The CDR3 here is CASSGGLAGSYEQYF. CDR3 DNA: TGTGCCAGCAGTGGGGGACTAGCGGGATCCTACGAGCAGTACTTC. The V call is TRBV25-1, the J call TRBJ2-7, with 13 bases matching TRBD2. The junction had 1 base not matched to a gene; V was cut back by 4 bases and J by 1 base. Germline CDR1 reads MGHDK; CDR2 reads SYGVNS. CDR3 length equals 15 residues.

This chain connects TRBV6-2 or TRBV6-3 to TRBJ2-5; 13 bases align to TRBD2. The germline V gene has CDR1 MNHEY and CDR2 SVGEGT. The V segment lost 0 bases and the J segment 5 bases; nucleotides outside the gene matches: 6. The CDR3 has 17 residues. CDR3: CASSYSTSGGPRETQYF. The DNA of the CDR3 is TGTGCCAGCAGTTACTCGACTAGCGGGGGGCCGCGGGAGACCCAGTACTTC.

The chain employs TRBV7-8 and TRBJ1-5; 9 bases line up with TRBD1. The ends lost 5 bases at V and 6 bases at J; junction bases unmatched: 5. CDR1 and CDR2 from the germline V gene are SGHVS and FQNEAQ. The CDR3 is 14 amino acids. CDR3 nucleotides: TGTGCCAGCAGCGCTACAGGGGGCCCTCAGCCCCAGCATTTT. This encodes CASSATGGPQPQHF.

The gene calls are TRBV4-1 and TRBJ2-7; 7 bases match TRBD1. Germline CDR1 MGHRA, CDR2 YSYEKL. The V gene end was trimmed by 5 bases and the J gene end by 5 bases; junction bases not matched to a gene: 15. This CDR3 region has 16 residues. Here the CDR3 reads CASSLIIGTANHEQYF. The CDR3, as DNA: TGCGCCAGCAGCTTAATCATTGGGACAGCAAACCACGAGCAGTACTTC.

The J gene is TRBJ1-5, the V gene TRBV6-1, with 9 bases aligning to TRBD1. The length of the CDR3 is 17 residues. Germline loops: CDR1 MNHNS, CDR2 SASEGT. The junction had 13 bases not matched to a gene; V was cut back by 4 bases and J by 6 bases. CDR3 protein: CASSAPGQGKLGQPQHF. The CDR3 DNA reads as TGTGCCAGCAGTGCTCCGGGACAGGGAAAATTAGGTCAGCCCCAGCATTTT.

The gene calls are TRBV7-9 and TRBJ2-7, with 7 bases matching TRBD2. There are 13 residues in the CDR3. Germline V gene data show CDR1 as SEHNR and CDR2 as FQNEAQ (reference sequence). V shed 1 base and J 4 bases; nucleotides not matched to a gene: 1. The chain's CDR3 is CASSLGLAYEQYF. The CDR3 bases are TGTGCCAGCAGCTTAGGACTAGCTTACGAGCAGTACTTC.

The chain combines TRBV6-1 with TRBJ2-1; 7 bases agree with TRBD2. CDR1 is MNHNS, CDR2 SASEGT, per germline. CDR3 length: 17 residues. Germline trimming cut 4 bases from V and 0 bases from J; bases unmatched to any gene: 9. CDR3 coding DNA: TGTGCCAGCAGTGTAATGGCTAGCGGTAACTCCTACAATGAGCAGTTCTTC. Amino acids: CASSVMASGNSYNEQFF.

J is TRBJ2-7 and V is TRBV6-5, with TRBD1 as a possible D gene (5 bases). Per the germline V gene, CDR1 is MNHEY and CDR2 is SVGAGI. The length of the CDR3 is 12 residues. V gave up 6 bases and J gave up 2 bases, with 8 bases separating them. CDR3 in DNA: TGTGCCAGCAGGACAGTCCCCTACGAGCAGTACTTC. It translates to CASRTVPYEQYF.

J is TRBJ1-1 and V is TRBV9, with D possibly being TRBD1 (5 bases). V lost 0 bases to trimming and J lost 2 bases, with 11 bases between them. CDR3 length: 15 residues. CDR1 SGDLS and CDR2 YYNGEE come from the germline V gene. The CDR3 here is CASSVVSTGNTEAFF. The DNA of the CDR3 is TGTGCCAGCAGCGTAGTGAGCACAGGAAACACTGAAGCTTTCTTT.

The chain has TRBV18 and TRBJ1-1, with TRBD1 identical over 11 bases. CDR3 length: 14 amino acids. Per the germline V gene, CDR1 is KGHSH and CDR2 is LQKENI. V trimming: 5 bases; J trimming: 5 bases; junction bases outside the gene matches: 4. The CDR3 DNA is TGTGCCAGCTCAGTCGGGACAGGGGGTACTGAAGCTTTCTTT. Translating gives CASSVGTGGTEAFF. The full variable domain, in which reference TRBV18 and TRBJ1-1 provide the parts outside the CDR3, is NAGVMQNPRHLVRRRGQEARLRCSPMKGHSHVYWYRQLPEEGLKFMVYLQKENIIDESGMPKERFSAEFPKEGPSILRIQQVVRGDSAAYFCASSVGTGGTEAFFGQGTRLTVV.

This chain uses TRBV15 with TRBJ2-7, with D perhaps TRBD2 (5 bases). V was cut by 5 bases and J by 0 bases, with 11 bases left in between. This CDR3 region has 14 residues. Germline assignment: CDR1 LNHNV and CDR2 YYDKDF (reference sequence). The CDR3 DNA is TGTGCCACCAGCCGAGCGGAGAGCTCCTACGAGCAGTACTTC. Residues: CATSRAESSYEQYF.

The chain's CDR3 is CASSPEPSGAGGYTF. DNA for the CDR3: TGTGCCAGCAGCCCCGAACCATCCGGGGCGGGAGGCTACACCTTC. This chain joins TRBV11-1 and TRBJ1-2, with D possibly being TRBD1 (5 bases). This CDR3 is built from 15 residues. Germline CDR1 SGHAT, CDR2 FQDESV (reference sequence). Trimming removed 5 bases from V and 8 bases from J, with 21 bases in between.

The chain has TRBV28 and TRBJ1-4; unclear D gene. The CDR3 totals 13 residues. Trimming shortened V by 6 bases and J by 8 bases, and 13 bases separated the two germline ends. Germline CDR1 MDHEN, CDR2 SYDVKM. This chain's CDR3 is CASRPTRREKLFF. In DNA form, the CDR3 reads TGTGCCAGCAGACCTACAAGGAGGGAAAAACTGTTTTTT.

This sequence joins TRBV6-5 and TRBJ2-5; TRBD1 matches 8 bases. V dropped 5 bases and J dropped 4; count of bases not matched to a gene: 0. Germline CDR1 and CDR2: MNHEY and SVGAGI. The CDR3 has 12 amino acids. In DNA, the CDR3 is TGTGCCAGCAGTACAGGGGGAGAGACCCAGTACTTC. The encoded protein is CASSTGGETQYF.

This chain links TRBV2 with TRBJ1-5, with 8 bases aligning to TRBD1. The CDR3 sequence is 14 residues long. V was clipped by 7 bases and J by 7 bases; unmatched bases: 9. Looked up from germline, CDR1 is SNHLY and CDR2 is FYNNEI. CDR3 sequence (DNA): TGTGCCAGCAACCAGGGGGCGCAAGGGCAGCCCCAGCATTTT. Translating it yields CASNQGAQGQPQHF. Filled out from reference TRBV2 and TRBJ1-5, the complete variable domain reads EPEVTQTPSHQVTQMGQEVILRCVPISNHLYFYWYRQILGQKVEFLVSFYNNEISEKSEIFDDQFSVERPDGSNFTLKIRSTKLEDSAMYFCASNQGAQGQPQHFGDGTRLSIL.

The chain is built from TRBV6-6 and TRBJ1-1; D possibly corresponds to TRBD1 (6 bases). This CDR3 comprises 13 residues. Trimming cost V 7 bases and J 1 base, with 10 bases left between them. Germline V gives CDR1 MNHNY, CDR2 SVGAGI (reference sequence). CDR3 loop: CASNEQGNTEAFF. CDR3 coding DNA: TGTGCCAGCAACGAACAGGGGAACACTGAAGCTTTCTTT.

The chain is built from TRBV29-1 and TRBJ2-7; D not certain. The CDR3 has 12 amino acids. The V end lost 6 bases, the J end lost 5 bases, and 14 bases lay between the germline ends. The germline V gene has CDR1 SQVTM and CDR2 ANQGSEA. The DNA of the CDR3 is TGCAGCGTCCAGGATATGGCAAACGAGCAGTACTTC. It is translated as CSVQDMANEQYF.

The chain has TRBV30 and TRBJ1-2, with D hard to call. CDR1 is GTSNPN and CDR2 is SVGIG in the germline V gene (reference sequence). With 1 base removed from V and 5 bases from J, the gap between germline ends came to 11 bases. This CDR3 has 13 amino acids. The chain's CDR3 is CAWSEAGSYGYTF. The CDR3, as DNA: TGTGCCTGGAGTGAGGCAGGATCTTATGGCTACACCTTC.

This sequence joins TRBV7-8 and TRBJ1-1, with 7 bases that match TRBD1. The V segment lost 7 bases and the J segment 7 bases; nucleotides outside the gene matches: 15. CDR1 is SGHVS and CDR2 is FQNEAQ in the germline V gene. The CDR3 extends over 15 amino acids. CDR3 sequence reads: CASTLGARGLDEAFF. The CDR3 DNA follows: TGTGCCAGCACCCTAGGGGCCAGGGGGTTGGATGAAGCTTTCTTT.

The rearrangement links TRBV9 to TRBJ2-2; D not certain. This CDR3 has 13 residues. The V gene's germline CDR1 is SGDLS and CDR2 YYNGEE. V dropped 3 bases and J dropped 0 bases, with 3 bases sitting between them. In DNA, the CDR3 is TGTGCCAGCAGCGCTCCGAACACCGGGGAGCTGTTTTTT. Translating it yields CASSAPNTGELFF.

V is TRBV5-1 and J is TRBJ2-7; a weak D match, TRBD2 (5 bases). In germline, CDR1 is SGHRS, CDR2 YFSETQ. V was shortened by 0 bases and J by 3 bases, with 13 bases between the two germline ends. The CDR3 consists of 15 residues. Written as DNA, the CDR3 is TGCGCCAGCAGCTTGGCCGGCGGGTTCCTCTACGAGCAGTACTTC. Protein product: CASSLAGGFLYEQYF.

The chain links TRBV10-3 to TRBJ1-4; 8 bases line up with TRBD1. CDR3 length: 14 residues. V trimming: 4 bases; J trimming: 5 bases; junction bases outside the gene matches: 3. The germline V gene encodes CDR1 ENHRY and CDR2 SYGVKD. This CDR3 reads CAISGQGANEKLFF. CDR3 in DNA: TGTGCCATCAGTGGCCAGGGGGCGAATGAAAAACTGTTTTTT.

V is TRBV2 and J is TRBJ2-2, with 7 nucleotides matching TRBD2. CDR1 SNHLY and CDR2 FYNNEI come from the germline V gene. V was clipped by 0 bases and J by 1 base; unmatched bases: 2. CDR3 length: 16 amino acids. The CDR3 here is CASSEAKRGNTGELFF. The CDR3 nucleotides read TGTGCCAGCAGTGAAGCAAAGCGGGGGAACACCGGGGAGCTGTTTTTT.

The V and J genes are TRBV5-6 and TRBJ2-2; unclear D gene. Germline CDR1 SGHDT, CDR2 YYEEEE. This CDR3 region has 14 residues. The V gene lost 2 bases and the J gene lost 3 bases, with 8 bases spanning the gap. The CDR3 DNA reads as TGTGCCAGCAGCTTAGTTCGGGACACCGGGGAGCTGTTTTTT. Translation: CASSLVRDTGELFF. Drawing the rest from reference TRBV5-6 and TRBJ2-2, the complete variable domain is DAGVTQSPTHLIKTRGQQVTLRCSPKSGHDTVSWYQQALGQGPQFIFQYYEEEERQRGNFPDRFSGHQFPNYSSELNVNALLLGDSALYLCASSLVRDTGELFFGEGSRLTVL.

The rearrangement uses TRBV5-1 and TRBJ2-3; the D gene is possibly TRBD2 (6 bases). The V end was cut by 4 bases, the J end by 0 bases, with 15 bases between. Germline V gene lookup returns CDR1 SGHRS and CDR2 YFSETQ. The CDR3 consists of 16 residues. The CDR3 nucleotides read TGCGCCAGCAGCATGTACGGGACTGACAGCACAGATACGCAGTATTTT. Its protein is CASSMYGTDSTDTQYF.

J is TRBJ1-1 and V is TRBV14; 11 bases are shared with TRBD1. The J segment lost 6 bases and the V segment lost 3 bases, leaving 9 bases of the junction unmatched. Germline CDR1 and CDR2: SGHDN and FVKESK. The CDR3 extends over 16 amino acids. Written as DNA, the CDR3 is TGTGCCAGCAGCCACCTTGGGACAGGGGGTTTCGCTGAAGCTTTCTTT. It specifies CASSHLGTGGFAEAFF. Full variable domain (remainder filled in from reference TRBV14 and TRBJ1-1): EAGVTQFPSHSVIEKGQTVTLRCDPISGHDNLYWYRRVMGKEIKFLLHFVKESKQDESGMPNNRFLAERTGGTYSTLKVQPAELEDSGVYFCASSHLGTGGFAEAFFGQGTRLTVV.

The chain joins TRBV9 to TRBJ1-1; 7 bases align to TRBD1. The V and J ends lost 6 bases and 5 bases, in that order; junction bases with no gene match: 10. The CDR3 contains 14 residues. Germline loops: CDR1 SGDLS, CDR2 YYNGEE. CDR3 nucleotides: TGTGCCAGCACCCCAGGGGGGAGTAGTACTGAAGCTTTCTTT. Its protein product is CASTPGGSSTEAFF. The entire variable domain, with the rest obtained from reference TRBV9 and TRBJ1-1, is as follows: DSGVTQTPKHLITATGQRVTLRCSPRSGDLSVYWYQQSLDQGLQFLIQYYNGEERAKGNILERFSAQQFPDLHSELNLSSLELGDSALYFCASTPGGSSTEAFFGQGTRLTVV.

The CDR3 coding sequence is TGTGCCAGCAGCAAAGTTTCGGACAGGGACAATCAGCCCCAGCATTTT. Translating it yields CASSKVSDRDNQPQHF. J is TRBJ1-5 and V is TRBV21-1; TRBD1 is taken as the D call from the table, unchecked against the DNA. TRBV21-1 is termed a pseudogene. The CDR3 has 16 amino acids.